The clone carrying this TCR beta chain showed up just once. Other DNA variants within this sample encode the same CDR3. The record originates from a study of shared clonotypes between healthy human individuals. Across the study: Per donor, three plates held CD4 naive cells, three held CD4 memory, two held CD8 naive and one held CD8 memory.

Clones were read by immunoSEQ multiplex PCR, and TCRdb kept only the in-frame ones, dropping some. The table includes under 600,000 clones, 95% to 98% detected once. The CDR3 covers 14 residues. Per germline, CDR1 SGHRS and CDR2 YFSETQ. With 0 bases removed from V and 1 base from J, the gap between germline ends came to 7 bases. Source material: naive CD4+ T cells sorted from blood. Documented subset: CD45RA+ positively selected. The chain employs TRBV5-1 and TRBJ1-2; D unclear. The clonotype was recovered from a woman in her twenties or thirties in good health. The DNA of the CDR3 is TGCGCCAGCAGCTTGGCTGGCAGTAACTATGGCTACACCTTC. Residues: CASSLAGSNYGYTF. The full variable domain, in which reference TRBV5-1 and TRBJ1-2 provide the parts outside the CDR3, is KAGVTQTPRYLIKTRGQQVTLSCSPISGHRSVSWYQQTPGQGLQFLFEYFSETQRNKGNFPGRFSGRQFSNSRSEMNVSTLELGDSALYLCASSLAGSNYGYTFGSGTRLTVV.